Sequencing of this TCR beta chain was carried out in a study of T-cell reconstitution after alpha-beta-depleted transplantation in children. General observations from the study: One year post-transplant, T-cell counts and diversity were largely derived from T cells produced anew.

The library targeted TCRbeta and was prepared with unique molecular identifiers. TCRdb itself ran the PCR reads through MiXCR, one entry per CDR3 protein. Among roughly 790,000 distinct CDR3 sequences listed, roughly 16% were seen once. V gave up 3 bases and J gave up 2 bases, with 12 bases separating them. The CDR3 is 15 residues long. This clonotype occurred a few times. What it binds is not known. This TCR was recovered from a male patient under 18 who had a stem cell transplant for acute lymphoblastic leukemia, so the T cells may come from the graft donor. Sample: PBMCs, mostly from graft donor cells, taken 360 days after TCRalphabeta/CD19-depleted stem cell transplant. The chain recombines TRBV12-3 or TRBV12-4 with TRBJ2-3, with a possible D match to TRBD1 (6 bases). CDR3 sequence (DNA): TGTGCCAGCAGTTTCAGGACAGTGACCACAGATACGCAGTATTTT. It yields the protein CASSFRTVTTDTQYF.